Included here is one T cell receptor beta chain sequence, with context. What it recognizes is unknown. The CDR3 is 17 residues long. The junction had 14 bases not matched to a gene; V was cut back by 4 bases and J by 5 bases. Method: immunoSEQ multiplex PCR; TCRdb's copy keeps in-frame clones and lacks some. The table has about 51,000 clones, around 73% seen once. This record comes from a study of PD-1 blockade in mismatch repair-deficient tumors. Study-level points and caveats: Rapid post-treatment expansion, then contraction, generally preceding radiologic response, marked tumor-resident clones.

The origin of this receptor is an adult with mismatch repair-deficient cancer. The chain joins TRBV23-1 to TRBJ1-2, with TRBD1 identical over 9 bases. TRBV23-1 is treated as an ORF (open reading frame) with a function not yet certain. The specimen was peripheral blood, collected 4 weeks after starting pembrolizumab. The CDR3 DNA reads TGCGCCAGCAGTCGAAATAACAGCGCGACAGGGGGGTATGGCTACACCTTC. It codes for CASSRNNSATGGYGYTF.